The sample holds a few counts of the clone carrying this TCR beta chain. Its antigen is not known. Libraries were prepared by immunoSEQ multiplex PCR; TCRdb keeps only in-frame clonotypes and omits some of them. The table shows about 100,000 clones, with about 88% occurring only once. The CDR3 extends over 14 amino acids. Germline V gene lookup returns CDR1 SGHDN and CDR2 FVKESK. Trimming stripped 2 bases from V and 2 bases from J, with 9 bases between. The data derive from a study of T cell responses to AZD1222 COVID-19 vaccine. Overall study findings and caveats: In a largely white British group with more females than males, clonal diversity was possibly underestimated.

The rearrangement joins TRBV14 to TRBJ2-5, with D perhaps matching TRBD1 (6 bases). The input for sequencing was peripheral blood, taken on day 0 of AZD1222 vaccination. The clonotype was recovered from an adult in good health. CDR3 in DNA: TGTGCCAGCAGCCAACCTAGGGGGCAAGAGACCCAGTACTTC. It translates to CASSQPRGQETQYF.